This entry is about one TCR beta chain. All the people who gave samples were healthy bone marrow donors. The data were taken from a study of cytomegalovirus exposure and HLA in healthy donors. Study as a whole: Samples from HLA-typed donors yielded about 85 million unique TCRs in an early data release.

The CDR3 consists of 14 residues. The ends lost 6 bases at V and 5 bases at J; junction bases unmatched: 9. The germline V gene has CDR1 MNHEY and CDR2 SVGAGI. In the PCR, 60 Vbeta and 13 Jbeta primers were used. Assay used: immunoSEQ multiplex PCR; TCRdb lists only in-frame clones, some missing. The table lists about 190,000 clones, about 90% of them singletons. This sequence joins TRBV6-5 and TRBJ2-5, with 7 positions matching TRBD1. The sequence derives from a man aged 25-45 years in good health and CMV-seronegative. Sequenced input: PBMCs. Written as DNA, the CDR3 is TGTGCCAGCAGCCGAGACAGGGCCGGGGAGACCCAGTACTTC. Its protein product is CASSRDRAGETQYF.